Included here is one T cell receptor beta chain sequence, with context. Its antigen is currently unknown. Germline V gives CDR1 SNHLY, CDR2 FYNNEI. The CDR3 spans 14 residues. Trimming shortened V by 6 bases and J by 2 bases, and 11 bases separated the two germline ends. TCR beta libraries were made by quantitative 5'-RACE with molecular barcodes. MiXCR was run by TCRdb on the 5' RACE reads, yielding one entry per CDR3 protein. The top ten clones hold around 17% of a sample with some 400,000 distinct CDR3 sequences, 20% to 25% of them seen once. This sample is drawn from a study of CD8 T cells in ankylosing spondylitis. Whole-study results and caveats: The authors found the disease-linked clones to be CD8+ and relatively rare in peripheral blood. Both synovial fluid and blood in reactive arthritis had previously been reported to carry some motif variants. A motif in TCR beta, a set of 8 or 9 highly homologous variants, appeared characteristic of ankylosing spondylitis blood. The clones that were linked to disease were reported to be significantly enriched in matched synovial fluid samples from ankylosing spondylitis patients.

The sequenced sample consisted of blood, either unsorted or a sorted T cell fraction (not recorded which). This chain connects TRBV2 to TRBJ2-1, with D possibly being TRBD1 (5 bases). The origin of this receptor is a male donor with ankylosing spondylitis. The DNA of the CDR3 is TGTGCCAGCAGGAGCTGGGGCACCTACAATGAGCAGTTCTTC. This sequence encodes CASRSWGTYNEQFF.